The rows below give T cell receptor beta chains drawn from one sample of a study of CD8 T cells in ankylosing spondylitis. One entry per CDR3 protein results from TCRdb running MiXCR on the 5' RACE reads. The sample shows about 270,000 distinct CDR3 sequences, approximately 30% of them seen only once. Source material: blood, either unsorted or a sorted T cell fraction (not recorded which). The receptors come from a male donor with ankylosing spondylitis or in good health (not recorded which). Both conserved end residues are part of each CDR3. D genes are given only for firm matches. Some rows mark clone size as missing; the rest say once, few, many or name a class of expanded clone.

J,size,D,V,DNA,CDR3
TRBJ1-1,few,TRBD1,TRBV20-1,TGCAGTGCTAGAAAGACAGGGAGGGGCACTGAAGCTTTCTTT,CSARKTGRGTEAFF
TRBJ2-5,.,.,TRBV12-3/TRBV12-4,TGTGCCAGCAGTTTGGGGAGAAGGGAGACCCAGTACTTC,CASSLGRRETQYF
TRBJ2-5,few,TRBD2,TRBV20-1,TGCAGACCCCGGGAGGGTGAGACCCAGTACTTC,CRPREGETQYF
TRBJ2-1,.,TRBD1,TRBV10-3,TGTGCCATCAGCGAGACAGGGGGCCCCAACAATGAGCAGTTCTTC,CAISETGGPNNEQFF
TRBJ2-3,.,.,TRBV20-1,TGCAGTGCTAGAGGGGACCAGCAATCAGATACGCAGTATTTT,CSARGDQQSDTQYF
TRBJ2-7,.,.,TRBV5-1,TGCGCCAGCAGCCCAGGGGAGGGGACCCACTACGAGCAGTACTTC,CASSPGEGTHYEQYF
TRBJ2-7,few,.,TRBV20-1,TGCAGTGCTAGAGATCTGGGAAACCTTAGGCCCTACGAGCAGTACTTC,CSARDLGNLRPYEQYF
TRBJ2-1,.,TRBD2,TRBV12-3/TRBV12-4,TGTGCCAGCAGTTTAGGGGAGGGGATTGAGCAGTTCTTC,CASSLGEGIEQFF
TRBJ2-5,.,TRBD2,TRBV15,TGTGCCACCAGCTTCCGGGGGGGCAGTCAAGAGACCCAGTACTTC,CATSFRGGSQETQYF
TRBJ1-2,few,.,TRBV20-1,TGCAGTGCTAGGGACCCTCCGGACCCGAGTGGCTACACCTTC,CSARDPPDPSGYTF
TRBJ2-7,.,.,TRBV6-5,TGTGCCAGCAGTTACCTTTTGGGACTCGCCGAGCAGTACTTC,CASSYLLGLAEQYF
TRBJ1-1,few,.,TRBV20-1,TGCAGTGCTCAGGGCGGTTTGACTGAAGCTTTCTTT,CSAQGGLTEAFF
TRBJ2-7,few,.,TRBV7-2,TGTGCCAGCAGTCCGCGATGGGGCTTGGACGAGCAGTACTTC,CASSPRWGLDEQYF
TRBJ2-3,few,.,TRBV27,TGTGCCAGCAGTTCCATCGGGGCGTTGAGCACAGATACGCAGTATTTT,CASSSIGALSTDTQYF
TRBJ1-1,.,.,TRBV6-5,TGTGCCAGCAGTTACTCAAAATTTGGGATACCTGAAGCTTTCTTT,CASSYSKFGIPEAFF
TRBJ2-3,.,.,TRBV29-1,TGCAGCGTTGGTGATAGGGTTACAGATACGCAGTATTTT,CSVGDRVTDTQYF
TRBJ1-5,.,.,TRBV7-8,TGTGCCAGCAGCTTATGGGGCGGGGGCAATCAGCCCCAGCATTTT,CASSLWGGGNQPQHF
TRBJ2-5,few,.,TRBV12-3/TRBV12-4,TGTGCCAGCAGTTTGGTGCGGGGACGACAAGAGACCCAGTACTTC,CASSLVRGRQETQYF
TRBJ2-7,few,.,TRBV20-1,TGCAGTGCTAGAGGTCATAACTCCTACGAGCAGTACTTC,CSARGHNSYEQYF
TRBJ2-3,.,TRBD2,TRBV20-1,TGCAGTGCTAGAGGCCTAGCGGGGGATTCCTCGATCGCTACGCAGTATTTT,CSARGLAGDSSIATQYF
TRBJ2-1,few,TRBD1,TRBV12-3/TRBV12-4,TGTGCCAGCAGTTCGGGACAGGACTCCTACAATGAGCAGTTCTTC,CASSSGQDSYNEQFF
TRBJ2-7,.,.,TRBV20-1,TGCAGTGCTAGCTCCCTCCCGACTACGTACTCCTACGAGCAGTACTTC,CSASSLPTTYSYEQYF
TRBJ2-7,.,TRBD1,TRBV5-5,TGTGCCAGCAGCCCGTATCTAAGGGGACAGAACTACGAGCAGTACTTC,CASSPYLRGQNYEQYF
TRBJ1-5,.,.,TRBV27,TGTGCCAGCAAAAAGGAGACCGGCCGCAATCAGCCCCAGCATTTT,CASKKETGRNQPQHF
TRBJ2-1,few,.,TRBV12-3/TRBV12-4,TGTGCCAGCAGTTTGGTGGGCAGCTTAAATGAGCAGTTCTTC,CASSLVGSLNEQFF
TRBJ2-7,few,TRBD2,TRBV5-1,TGCGCCAGCAGCTGGAGCGGGGGAAATTCCTACGAGCAGTACTTC,CASSWSGGNSYEQYF
TRBJ2-7,.,.,TRBV20-1,TGCAGTGCCGGCCGGAACATCGACTACGAGCAGTACTTC,CSAGRNIDYEQYF
TRBJ2-3,once,TRBD2,TRBV29-1,TGCAGCGTCCCCTTGACTAGCGCCCCCGATACGCAGTATTTT,CSVPLTSAPDTQYF
TRBJ1-1,.,.,TRBV12-3/TRBV12-4,TGTGCCAGCAGATCAGGGCTGGGCACTGAAGCTTTCTTT,CASRSGLGTEAFF
TRBJ2-7,.,.,TRBV2,TGTGCCAGCAGTGAAGCTCTGAACTCCTACGAGCAGTACTTC,CASSEALNSYEQYF
TRBJ1-2,.,.,TRBV6-5,TGTGCCAGCAGCGACATCTATGGCTACACCTTC,CASSDIYGYTF
TRBJ2-5,.,.,TRBV10-3,TGTGCCATCAGTGAGGCTAGCAGGCTGCTGGTAGAGACCCAGTACTTC,CAISEASRLLVETQYF